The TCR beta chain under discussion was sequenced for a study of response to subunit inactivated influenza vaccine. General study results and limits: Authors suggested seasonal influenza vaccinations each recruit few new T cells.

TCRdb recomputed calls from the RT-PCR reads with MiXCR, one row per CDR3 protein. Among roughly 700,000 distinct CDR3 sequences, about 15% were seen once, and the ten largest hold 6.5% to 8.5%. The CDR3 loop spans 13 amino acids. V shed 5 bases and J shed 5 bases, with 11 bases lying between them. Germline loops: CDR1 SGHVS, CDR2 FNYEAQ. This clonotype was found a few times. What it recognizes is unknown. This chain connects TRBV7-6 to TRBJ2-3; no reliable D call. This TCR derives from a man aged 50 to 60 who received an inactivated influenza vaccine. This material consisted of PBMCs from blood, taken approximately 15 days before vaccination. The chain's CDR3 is CASSLLTLDTQYF. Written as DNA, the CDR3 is TGTGCCAGCAGCCTTTTAACGTTAGATACGCAGTATTTT.